This T cell receptor beta chain was captured by sequencing in a study of T-cell memory formation after mild COVID-19 (dated by TCRdb to 2020 to 2023). As for the study more broadly: TCR sequence clusters from the two donors were found to be largely donor specific. The cohort comprised two young, previously healthy adult volunteers, one female and one male. Longitudinal TCRalpha and TCRbeta repertoire sequencing tracked T-cell clones expanding and contracting after mild COVID-19 in two donors.

Ficoll-Paque density gradient centrifugation was the method used to isolate PBMCs. As encoded in the germline V gene (reference sequence), CDR1 is LNHNV while CDR2 is YYDKDF. V and J are trimmed by 3 bases and 9 bases, and the gene matches miss 8 bases of the junction. Including the terminal cysteine and phenylalanine, the CDR3 comprises 15 residues. CDR3 DNA only is kept here, 45 bases in frame from base 1. TCRdb lists the instrument as Illumina NovaSeq 6000. Using 5'RACE with constant-segment primers, TCRalpha and TCRbeta cDNA libraries were constructed, with sample barcodes and unique molecular identifiers added in the process. RNA was extracted from every sample with Trizol reagent. Amplification of the libraries took two PCR steps, and the second step added a second sample barcode plus Illumina TruSeq adapters. Libraries were sequenced on an Illumina NovaSeq with 2 x 150 bp paired-end reads. Concerning the study's data processing: With migec v1.2.7, reads were demultiplexed and then collapsed into UMI-guided consensus sequences. Using mixcr v2.1.11, the UMI consensuses were aligned to TRA and TRB V and J templates and assembled into clonotypes. A clonotype was counted as expanded or contracted only when both edgeR and NoisET called the clonotype significant, with the noise models trained on biological replicates. edgeR calls used a false discovery rate-adjusted p below 0.01 and a log2 fold-change threshold of 1. As an exploratory analysis of dynamics, max-normalized trajectories of the 1000 most abundant clonotypes were examined with PCA combined with hierarchical clustering. Each responding clone was given a CD4 or CD8 phenotype based on the CD4+ and CD8+ repertoires, which had been sequenced separately. TCRdb cleaned the public reads at Q25 with fastp, built clones with MiXCR and kept in-frame beta chains. Each CDR3 protein appears once, grouped with its most common genes and DNA. The V and J calls here are based on TCRdb, not the publication. The sample contains around 310,000 distinct CDR3 sequences, less than 20% of them found a single time. The top ten clonotypes cover around 20% of the sample.

On the study overall, not on this receptor specifically: Clones that contracted from day 15 to 85 showed balanced CD4/CD8 phenotypes, whereas a second wave of clones that expanded from day 15 to 37 leaned towards CD4+. Only two mild cases were covered by the study, and larger cohorts that include severe cases with pre-infection samples were considered necessary. Contracting CD4+ clones appeared mostly in the CM and EM memory subsets, whereas CD8+ clones were enriched in EMRA. The detection of some responding clones in pre-infection memory suggests that pre-existing cross-reactive memory T cells joined the SARS-CoV-2 response. The second-wave clones that peaked on day 37 were not confirmed to be SARS-CoV-2 specific.

In this sample, this clonotype turned up a few times. Its antigen is unknown. No much larger clonotype is one base removed from it; base qualities were not supplied. The rearranged segments are TRBV15 and TRBJ2-4, with 10 central nucleotides matching TRBD2. The sequenced sample was PBMCs or a T cell subset sorted from them (not recorded which). The TCR comes from a man aged 18 to 30 who had mild COVID-19 (a few samples of this study predate the infection). The sample titles of this study are shuffled in the database, so cell type and time point are left out; the donor was told from shared clones. CDR3 reads: CATSSSSSGGSIQYF. The DNA sequence is as follows: TGTGCCACCAGCAGCTCCTCTAGCGGGGGTTCCATTCAGTACTTC.